The 32 T cell receptor beta chains reported below all come from one sample, sequenced in a study of response to subunit inactivated influenza vaccine. MiXCR, applied by TCRdb to the RT-PCR reads, yields one record per CDR3 protein. The sample comprises around 200,000 distinct CDR3 sequences, 10% to 15% of which are singletons, and around 28% rests with the top ten. This sample was also put to use in a study of T cells expressing NK-cell markers. From that study: What made the TCR beta cDNA was 5'RACE template switching with UMIs.

Sequences were derived from CD8+ T cells sorted from PBMCs, sampled 11 to 12 days after vaccination. These receptor sequences come from a man in his forties or fifties who received an inactivated influenza vaccine.

In its sample, this clonotype was seen a few times. The chain links TRBV2 to TRBJ2-7; maybe TRBD1 (6 bases). Between the trimmed V and J ends, which lost 5 bases and 2 bases, there was a span of 13 bases. In germline, CDR1 is SNHLY, CDR2 FYNNEI. This CDR3 spans 14 amino acids. In DNA form, the CDR3 reads TGTGCCAGCAGTCCCACGGGACACCCCTACGAGCAGTACTTC. Its translation is CASSPTGHPYEQYF.

The V call is TRBV4-2, the J call TRBJ2-2; D not resolved. V lost 0 bases and J 6 bases, leaving 5 bases between the germline ends. Germline V gene sequence: CDR1 LGHNA, CDR2 YNFKEQ. The CDR3 length is 13 residues. CDR3 loop: CASSQDWAGELFF. The CDR3 coding sequence is TGTGCCAGCAGCCAAGATTGGGCCGGGGAGCTGTTTTTT.

This rearrangement joins TRBV10-2 to TRBJ2-1; 12 positions agree with TRBD2. CDR3 length: 16 residues. The V and J ends lost 2 bases and 3 bases, in that order; junction bases with no gene match: 2. Germline CDR1 WSHSY, CDR2 SAAADI. CDR3 amino acids: CASSEGLAGIYNEQFF. DNA for the CDR3: TGCGCCAGCAGTGAGGGACTAGCGGGGATCTACAATGAGCAGTTCTTC.

This clonotype was detected only a few times. The V gene is TRBV7-9, the J gene TRBJ2-1, with 9 bases that match TRBD2. Germline V gives CDR1 SEHNR, CDR2 FQNEAQ (reference sequence). The CDR3 runs to 12 residues. After removal of 11 bases from V and 7 bases from J, the junction contained 6 bases not matched to a gene. The CDR3 bases are TGTGCCGCCGGGACTAGCTGGAATGAGCAGTTCTTC. Protein sequence: CAAGTSWNEQFF.

V and J are TRBV7-2 and TRBJ1-5; 10 bases map to TRBD1. V was pared by 3 bases and J by 0 bases, with 11 bases of the junction left unmatched. This CDR3 comprises 19 residues. Germline lookup yields CDR1 SGHTA and CDR2 FQGNSA. CDR3 sequence reads: CASSFAGGQGVYSNQPQHF. The DNA of the CDR3 is TGTGCCAGCAGCTTCGCCGGTGGACAGGGGGTGTATAGCAATCAGCCCCAGCATTTT.

The table lists this clonotype with many counts. The rearrangement joins TRBV24-1 to TRBJ1-5; D unresolved. Looked up from germline, CDR1 is KGHDR and CDR2 is SFDVKD. V lost 5 bases, J lost 5 bases, and 9 bases lay in between. CDR3 length equals 13 residues. CDR3 sequence: CATSGSDYQPQHF. The CDR3, as DNA: TGTGCCACCAGTGGGTCGGATTATCAGCCCCAGCATTTT.

This clonotype appeared a few times. The chain is built from TRBV7-9 and TRBJ2-7; no reliable D call. V gave up 3 bases and J gave up 2 bases, with 14 bases separating them. CDR1 and CDR2 from the germline V gene are SEHNR and FQNEAQ (reference sequence). The CDR3 is 15 residues long. CDR3 coding DNA: TGTGCCAGCAGCTTTGGCGGTCCAAGCCCCTACGAGCAGTACTTC. Encoded protein: CASSFGGPSPYEQYF.

About this clonotype itself: Because the CDR3 is missing its conserved closing phenylalanine or tryptophan, this is likely a read error. It is unclear where the CDR3 begins or ends on the DNA, so no DNA is shown, and the CDR3 is as TCRdb lists it. The V and J genes are TRBV24-1 and TRBJ2-7; TRBD1, the table's D call, was not compared with the DNA. The CDR3 spans 12 amino acids, including both terminal residues. The germline V gene has CDR1 KGHDR and CDR2 SFDVKD. CDR3 in amino acids: CATRGEPGYGSS.

This clonotype was found a few times. The chain uses TRBV10-1 and TRBJ2-1; 7 nucleotides align to TRBD2. Trimming at V came to 0 bases and at J to 10 bases, leaving 3 bases not matched to a gene. This CDR3 has 13 residues. Per the germline V gene, CDR1 is WNHNN and CDR2 is SYGVQD (reference sequence). CDR3 sequence reads: CASSESAGGEQFF. CDR3 bases: TGCGCCAGCAGTGAGTCGGCCGGGGGGGAGCAGTTCTTC.

The chain combines TRBV4-3 with TRBJ2-1, with 7 bases that match TRBD1. The CDR3 runs to 15 residues. The germline CDR1 and CDR2 sequences are LGHNA and YSLEER. V gave up 4 bases and J gave up 5 bases; unmatched junction bases: 8. This CDR3 is CASSRLAGTDNEQFF. The CDR3, as DNA: TGCGCCAGCAGCCGCCTAGCTGGGACAGACAATGAGCAGTTCTTC.

This clonotype was observed a few times. The CDR3 reads CAISASPGRQETQYF. As DNA, the CDR3 is TGTGCCATCAGTGCCTCCCCGGGGAGGCAAGAGACCCAGTACTTC. The chain couples TRBV10-3 to TRBJ2-5; D may be TRBD2 (6 bases). This CDR3 is 15 amino acids long. The germline V gene has CDR1 ENHRY and CDR2 SYGVKD. Trimming took off 4 bases at V and 2 bases at J, with 14 bases between the two ends.

CDR3 in amino acids: CASSHYAGNINEQFF. CDR3 in DNA: TGCGCCAGCAGCCATTACGCGGGGAATATCAATGAGCAGTTCTTC. V and J are TRBV4-3 and TRBJ2-1; possibly TRBD2 for D (6 bases). With 3 bases removed from V and 6 bases from J, the gap between germline ends came to 15 bases. Germline V CDR1 and CDR2: LGHNA, YSLEER. This CDR3 spans 15 amino acids.

The CDR3 bases are TGCGCCAGCAGCCAAGGGGACACAAATCAGCCCCAGCATTTT. Translation gives CASSQGDTNQPQHF. The V call is TRBV4-1, the J call TRBJ1-5; possible D gene TRBD1, 6 bases. Germline V CDR1 and CDR2: MGHRA, YSYEKL. V was pared by 1 base and J by 4 bases, with 8 bases between. This CDR3 has 14 residues.

The table lists this clonotype with many counts. This rearrangement joins TRBV27 to TRBJ1-1; 7 positions match TRBD1. The length of the CDR3 is 13 residues. Losses at the gene ends were 2 bases for V and 5 bases for J; bases not matched to a gene: 2. Germline assignment: CDR1 MNHEY and CDR2 SMNVEV (reference sequence). CDR3 in amino acids: CASSLRQGTEAFF. The CDR3 DNA is TGTGCCAGCAGTTTACGACAGGGTACTGAAGCTTTCTTT.

The chain recombines TRBV20-1 with TRBJ2-1, with 8 nucleotides matching TRBD1. The CDR3 consists of 16 residues. The junction had 9 bases not matched to a gene; V was cut back by 3 bases and J by 2 bases. CDR1 and CDR2 from the germline V gene are DFQATT and SNEGSKA (reference sequence). The CDR3 is CSARGRGLWTYNEQFF. The CDR3 DNA reads TGCAGTGCTAGGGGCAGGGGGCTATGGACCTACAATGAGCAGTTCTTC.

This clonotype was recorded at least ten times. The V call is TRBV29-1, the J call TRBJ2-2; D is unclear. Germline assignment: CDR1 SQVTM and CDR2 ANQGSEA. The CDR3 has 13 residues. The V and J ends lost 4 bases and 0 bases respectively, with 6 bases between them. The CDR3 loop is CSVGQSNTGELFF. CDR3 coding DNA: TGCAGCGTTGGCCAGTCGAACACCGGGGAGCTGTTTTTT.

The chain joins TRBV29-1 to TRBJ1-3, with D possibly matching TRBD1 (5 bases). The germline CDR1 and CDR2 sequences are SQVTM and ANQGSEA. CDR3 length: 17 residues. Trimming cost V 4 bases and J 1 base, with 20 bases left between them. DNA for the CDR3: TGCAGCGTTGTTGGACCCCCCACGGACACTTCTGGAAACACCATATATTTT. Translating it yields CSVVGPPTDTSGNTIYF.

The sample holds a few counts of this clonotype. The V gene is TRBV6-5, the J gene TRBJ2-7; possibly TRBD1 or TRBD2 for D (5 bases each). Looked up from germline, CDR1 is MNHEY and CDR2 is SVGAGI. Trimming removed 0 bases at V and 6 bases at J, with 9 bases between. The CDR3 extends over 13 amino acids. The CDR3 protein is CASSYSPGTEQYF. In nucleotides, the CDR3 is TGTGCCAGCAGTTACTCGCCAGGGACCGAGCAGTACTTC.

The V call is TRBV7-9, the J call TRBJ2-6; no clear D gene. CDR1 is SEHNR, CDR2 FQNEAQ, per germline (reference sequence). The CDR3 is 13 residues long. Trimming removed 4 bases at V and 5 bases at J, with 6 bases between. CDR3 sequence reads: CASSSVWANVLTF. The CDR3 nucleotides read TGTGCCAGCAGCTCCGTGTGGGCCAACGTCCTGACTTTC.

V usage is TRBV27 and J usage is TRBJ2-1, with D hard to call. V shed 0 bases and J shed 10 bases, with 10 bases lying between them. Germline lookup yields CDR1 MNHEY and CDR2 SMNVEV (reference sequence). The CDR3 totals 13 residues. CDR3 residues: CASSLSIAQEQFF. The CDR3, as DNA: TGTGCCAGCAGTTTATCGATAGCCCAAGAGCAGTTCTTC.

This clonotype was found a few times. This chain links TRBV27 with TRBJ2-7; 8 bases are shared with TRBD2. The CDR3 spans 15 residues. CDR1 MNHEY and CDR2 SMNVEV come from the germline V gene (reference sequence). Losses at the gene ends were 0 bases for V and 6 bases for J; bases not matched to a gene: 7. The CDR3, as DNA: TGTGCCAGCAGTTTATCTGCCGGGGGGGCGGTCGAGCAGTACTTC. Amino acids: CASSLSAGGAVEQYF.

At least ten counts were recorded for this clonotype. This CDR3 is CSVEWRERVDEQFF. The DNA of the CDR3 is TGCAGCGTTGAGTGGCGGGAGCGGGTGGATGAGCAGTTCTTC. The chain links TRBV29-1 to TRBJ2-1, with 7 nucleotides matching TRBD2. Germline trimming cut 3 bases from V and 8 bases from J; bases unmatched to any gene: 10. CDR3 length equals 14 residues. Germline CDR1 reads SQVTM; CDR2 reads ANQGSEA.

The V gene is TRBV12-3 or TRBV12-4, the J gene TRBJ2-7; the D is unclear. V was shortened by 5 bases and J by 4 bases, with 9 bases between the two germline ends. There are 12 residues in the CDR3. The CDR3 loop reads CASSVDRYEQYF. In nucleotides, the CDR3 is TGTGCCAGCAGTGTAGACCGGTACGAGCAGTACTTC.

This rearrangement joins TRBV20-1 to TRBJ1-2, with D perhaps matching TRBD1 (6 bases). The CDR3 has 15 amino acids. Germline V CDR1 and CDR2: DFQATT, SNEGSKA (reference sequence). The V end lost 2 bases, the J end lost 5 bases, and 18 bases lay between the germline ends. Here the CDR3 DNA reads TGCAGTGCTAGAAGCGGGGACATGGAGGGATATGGCTACACCTTC. Amino acids: CSARSGDMEGYGYTF.

This clonotype was seen a few times. The genes are TRBV29-1 and TRBJ2-1; 9 nucleotides align to TRBD2. The germline CDR1 and CDR2 sequences are SQVTM and ANQGSEA. The CDR3 covers 16 residues. V lost 3 bases, J lost 3 bases, and 9 bases stayed unmatched. CDR3 amino acids: CSVDGLAIRSYNEQFF. In nucleotides, the CDR3 is TGCAGCGTTGACGGACTAGCGATACGTAGCTACAATGAGCAGTTCTTC.

The table lists this clonotype with many counts. The V call is TRBV15, the J call TRBJ2-7; D is perhaps TRBD2 (5 bases). Trimming shortened V by 0 bases and J by 6 bases, and 6 bases separated the two germline ends. Germline values: CDR1 LNHNV, CDR2 YYDKDF (reference sequence). The CDR3 totals 12 residues. CDR3 sequence (DNA): TGTGCCACCAGCAGAGAGGGGAGCGAGCAGTACTTC. It yields the protein CATSREGSEQYF. The full variable domain, completed using reference TRBV15 and TRBJ2-7, is DAMVIQNPRYQVTQFGKPVTLSCSQTLNHNVMYWYQQKSSQAPKLLFHYYDKDFNNEADTPDNFQSRRPNTSFCFLDIRSPGLGDTAMYLCATSREGSEQYFGPGTRLTVT.

This clonotype was detected ten times or more. Written as DNA, the CDR3 is TGTGCCTGGAGCCAAACAGGGGGCACTGAAGCTTTCTTT. As protein: CAWSQTGGTEAFF. The genes are TRBV30 and TRBJ1-1; the match to TRBD1 covers 8 bases. After removal of 3 bases from V and 4 bases from J, the junction contained 4 bases not matched to a gene. The CDR3 extends over 13 amino acids. Germline CDR1 is GTSNPN and CDR2 is SVGIG (reference sequence).

V and J are TRBV24-1 and TRBJ1-1; D remains ambiguous. CDR3 size: 13 residues. In germline, CDR1 is KGHDR, CDR2 SFDVKD. Trimming removed 1 base at V and 1 base at J, with 3 bases between. CDR3 loop: CATSDFRNTEAFF. As DNA, the CDR3 is TGTGCCACCAGTGATTTCAGGAACACTGAAGCTTTCTTT.

This chain connects TRBV18 to TRBJ2-6, with D unresolved. This CDR3 spans 14 amino acids. V was pared by 3 bases and J by 1 base, with 4 bases between. Germline V gene lookup returns CDR1 KGHSH and CDR2 LQKENI. CDR3 residues: CASSPPSGANVLTF. The CDR3, as DNA: TGTGCCAGCTCACCGCCTTCTGGGGCCAACGTCCTGACTTTC.

This clonotype showed up just a few times. V and J are TRBV5-1 and TRBJ2-1, with 8 positions matching TRBD1. This CDR3 contains 16 residues. Germline V CDR1 and CDR2: SGHRS, YFSETQ. The V gene end was trimmed by 4 bases and the J gene end by 7 bases; junction bases not matched to a gene: 13. The CDR3 loop reads CASSPDRGGILNEQFF. The CDR3 DNA reads as TGCGCCAGCAGCCCTGACAGGGGAGGTATTCTGAATGAGCAGTTCTTC.

This clonotype appeared a few times. The chain has TRBV3-1 and TRBJ2-3; either TRBD1 or TRBD2 may supply D (5 bases each). CDR3 length: 17 residues. Trimming stripped 3 bases from V and 5 bases from J, with 21 bases between. Germline V gene sequence: CDR1 LGHDT, CDR2 YNNKEL (reference sequence). The CDR3 bases are TGTGCCAGCAGCCAGGCGTGGGACCCCAAATCGTTAGATACGCAGTATTTT. This encodes CASSQAWDPKSLDTQYF.

The chain recombines TRBV10-3 with TRBJ1-5; unclear D gene. Trimming shortened V by 11 bases and J by 0 bases, and 14 bases separated the two germline ends. There are 14 residues in the CDR3. Germline V gene data show CDR1 as ENHRY and CDR2 as SYGVKD. In nucleotides, the CDR3 is TGTGCCGCCGCCGACGGGAATAGCAATCAGCCCCAGCATTTT. Its protein is CAAADGNSNQPQHF.